The entry below gives a single T cell receptor beta chain sequence along with its context. Its target antigen remains unknown. Base qualities are missing; no much larger clone stands one base away. Each collaborating institution followed its own protocols to collect whole blood in K2EDTA tubes. For TCRbeta analysis, collaborators shipped samples as frozen whole blood, isolated PBMCs, or DNA extracted from either of those sample types. The V end gives up 4 bases and the J end 8 bases, leaving 10 bases in the junction not matched to a gene. CDR1 and CDR2 are read off the germline V gene as LGHNA and YNFKEQ. The CDR3 has 16 amino acids, counting the end cysteine and phenylalanine. The only DNA kept is the CDR3, 48 bases in frame from the first base. The immunoSEQ Assay, a bias-controlled multiplex PCR, was used to amplify TCRbeta CDR3 regions from genomic DNA. The source study handled its data this way. Nucleated cell counts per sample were estimated from amplification of reference gene primers within the assay. To quantify the absolute abundance of each unique TCRbeta CDR3 rearrangement, sequence reads were collapsed and filtered. For each sample, productive Simpson clonality was calculated by taking the square root of Simpson's diversity index across productive rearrangements. TCRdb took over this immuneACCESS table, retaining in-frame rearrangements with V and J assigned. Such tables are incomplete; in checked studies, under half of the missing clones stem from an unresolved V gene, and the remainder is unexplained. For V, J and clone size, that table is used; D and trimming come from the DNA. Within this sample are roughly 220,000 clones, with roughly four fifths of them counted one time only. The leading ten clones occupy roughly 2.4% of the sample.

These data originate in a study of blood T cell repertoires in COVID-19 (dated by TCRdb to about 2020). With regard to the full study: Collaborator samples came from the United States, Italy and Spain and covered acute and convalescent phases of COVID-19. The prospective study material was composed of cDNA or gDNA derived from T cells, B-cell-depleted T cells, or PBMCs. Deeply sampled blood TCRbeta repertoires from subjects exposed to, actively infected with, or recovered from COVID-19 were included in the dataset. The repertoires were released in a freely available public database meant as a resource for research on the immune response to SARS-CoV-2. Samples were obtained from the ongoing ImmuneRACE study (first 160 participants) and from over a thousand subjects provided by 6 global collaborators. The sample metadata nearly always contained a de-identified subject ID, COVID-19 status, age in years and sex. Where HLA class I and class II types were available, the types were taken from metadata supplied by the sample provider, not from assay-based typing.

Overall study outcomes, separate from this receptor: How much clinical and demographic metadata was included differed by source and by participant, and the metadata was provided uncurated.

The sequence derives from a woman in her sixties with acute or convalescent COVID-19. The chain is assembled from TRBV4-2 and TRBJ2-1; 11 of the junction bases match TRBD2. The sequencing input was peripheral blood. The CDR3: CASSPGGSGGADEQFF. The DNA is TGTGCCAGCAGCCCCGGCGGTAGCGGGGGGGCGGATGAGCAGTTCTTC.